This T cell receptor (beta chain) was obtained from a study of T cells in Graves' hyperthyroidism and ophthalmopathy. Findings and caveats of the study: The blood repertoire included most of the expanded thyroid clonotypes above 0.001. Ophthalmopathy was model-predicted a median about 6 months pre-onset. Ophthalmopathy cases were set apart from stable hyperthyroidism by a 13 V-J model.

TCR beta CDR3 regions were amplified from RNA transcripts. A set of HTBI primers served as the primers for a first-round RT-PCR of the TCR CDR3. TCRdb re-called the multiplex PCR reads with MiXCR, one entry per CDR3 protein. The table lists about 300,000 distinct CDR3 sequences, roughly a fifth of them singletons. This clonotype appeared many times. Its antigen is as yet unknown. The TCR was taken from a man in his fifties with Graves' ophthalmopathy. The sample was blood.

The CDR3 is CASSSTGWTNNEQFF. As DNA, the CDR3 is TGCGCCAGCAGCTCGACAGGGTGGACTAACAATGAGCAGTTCTTC. The J gene is TRBJ2-1, the V gene TRBV5-1; TRBD1 is a possible D gene (7 bases). There are 15 residues in the CDR3. V was shortened by 3 bases and J by 5 bases, with 15 bases between the two germline ends. Germline V CDR1 and CDR2: SGHRS, YFSETQ.